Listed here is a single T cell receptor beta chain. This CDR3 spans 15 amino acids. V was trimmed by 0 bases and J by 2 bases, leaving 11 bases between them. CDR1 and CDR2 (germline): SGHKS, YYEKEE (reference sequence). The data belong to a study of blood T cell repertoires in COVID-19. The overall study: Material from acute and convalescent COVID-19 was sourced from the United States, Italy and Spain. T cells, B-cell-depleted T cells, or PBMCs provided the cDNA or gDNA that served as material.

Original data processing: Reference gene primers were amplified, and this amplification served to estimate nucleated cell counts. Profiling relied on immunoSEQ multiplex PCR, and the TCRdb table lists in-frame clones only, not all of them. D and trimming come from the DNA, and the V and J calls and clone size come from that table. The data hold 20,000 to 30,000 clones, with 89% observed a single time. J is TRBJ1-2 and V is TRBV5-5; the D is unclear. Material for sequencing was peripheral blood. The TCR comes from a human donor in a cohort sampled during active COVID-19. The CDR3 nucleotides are TGTGCCAGCAGCTTGGCCGGAGACGGAAACTATGGCTACACCTTC. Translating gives CASSLAGDGNYGYTF.